This T cell receptor (beta chain) originates from a study of T cell responses to AZD1222 COVID-19 vaccine. Study-wide findings and caveats: In a largely white British group with more females than males, clonal diversity was possibly underestimated. Spike was spanned by vaccine-associated CD4 TCRs, which were dominant at 160-218 and 743-854.

The V end lost 2 bases, the J end lost 8 bases, and 15 bases lay between the germline ends. This CDR3 comprises 15 residues. CDR1 and CDR2 (germline): SGHTA, FQGNSA. About this clone: Its target is not known.

Profiling relied on immunoSEQ multiplex PCR, and the TCRdb table lists in-frame clones only, not all of them. The sample holds 150,000 or so clones, around 86% seen once. The genes are TRBV7-2 and TRBJ1-4; tentatively, D is TRBD1 (6 bases). The specimen was peripheral blood, collected on day 0 of AZD1222 vaccination. The clonotype comes from an adult in good health. The DNA for the CDR3 is TGTGCCAGCAGCTTACCAGGAGCCCAGGGGGAAAAACTGTTTTTT. It codes for CASSLPGAQGEKLFF.